This section outlines one TCR beta chain sequence together with its context. Its antigen is still unknown. This CDR3 has 16 residues. Looked up from germline, CDR1 is SGHTA and CDR2 is FQGNSA. The J segment lost 0 bases and the V segment lost 6 bases, leaving 11 bases of the junction unmatched. The entry originates in a study of cytomegalovirus exposure and HLA in healthy donors. Study-wide background: Unique TCRs numbering approximately 80 million, obtained from HLA-typed donors, made up an early data release.

PCR amplification relied on 60 Vbeta primers (plus 13 Jbeta primers). The table came from immunoSEQ multiplex PCR; TCRdb's copy has only in-frame clones and leaves some out. Among about 100,000 clones listed, approximately 80% were seen once. Points from the study as a whole: The authors confirmed in vitro that a few CMV-associated chains were specific for CMV antigens. Associated with cytomegalovirus, according to the listing, were 150 to 200 TCR beta chains. The only immune exposure information that was available was CMV serostatus.

This TCR came from a male donor in good health and CMV-seronegative. The genes are TRBV7-2 and TRBJ2-7, with TRBD1 matching 7 bases. The specimen sequenced was PBMCs. The CDR3 DNA is TGTGCCAGCAGGCGTAGTTGGACAGGCCTCTCCTACGAGCAGTACTTC. It encodes CASRRSWTGLSYEQYF.